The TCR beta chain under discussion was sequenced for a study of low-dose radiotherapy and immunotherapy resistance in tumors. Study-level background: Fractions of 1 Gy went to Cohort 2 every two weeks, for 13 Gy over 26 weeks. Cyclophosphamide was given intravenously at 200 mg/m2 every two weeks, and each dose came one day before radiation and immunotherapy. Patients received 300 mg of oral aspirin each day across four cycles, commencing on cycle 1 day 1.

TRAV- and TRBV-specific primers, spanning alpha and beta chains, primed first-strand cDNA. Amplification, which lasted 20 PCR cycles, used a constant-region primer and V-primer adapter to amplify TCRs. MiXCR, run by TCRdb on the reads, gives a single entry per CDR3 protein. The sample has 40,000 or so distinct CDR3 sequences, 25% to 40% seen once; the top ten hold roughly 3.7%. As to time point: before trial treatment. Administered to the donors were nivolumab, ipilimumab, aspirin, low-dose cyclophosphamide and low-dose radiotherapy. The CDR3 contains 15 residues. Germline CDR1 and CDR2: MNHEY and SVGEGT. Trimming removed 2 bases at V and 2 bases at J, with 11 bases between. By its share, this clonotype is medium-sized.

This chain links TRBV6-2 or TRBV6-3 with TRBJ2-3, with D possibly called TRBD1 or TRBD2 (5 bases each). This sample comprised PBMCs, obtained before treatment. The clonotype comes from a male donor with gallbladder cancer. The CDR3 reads CASSYRGPPTDTQYF. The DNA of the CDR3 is TGTGCCAGCAGTTACCGGGGACCCCCCACAGATACGCAGTATTTT.